The TCR beta chain under discussion was sequenced for a study of blood T cell repertoires in COVID-19. This table comes from immunoSEQ multiplex PCR, and its TCRdb copy is limited to in-frame clones, with some not included. The table includes 45,000 to 55,000 clones, roughly 83% detected once. V was clipped by 7 bases and J by 3 bases; unmatched bases: 9. CDR1 is LGHDT and CDR2 is YNNKEL in the germline V gene (reference sequence). The CDR3 is 14 residues long. This TCR derives from a human donor in a cohort sampled during active COVID-19. The chain employs TRBV3-1 (or the pseudogene TRBV3-2) and TRBJ2-7; 7 positions agree with TRBD1. Sequenced: peripheral blood. CDR3 coding DNA: TGTGCCAGCACGACCGGGACAGCCATCTACGAGCAGTACTTC. Encoded protein: CASTTGTAIYEQYF.